This T cell receptor beta chain emerged from a study of regulatory T cells in long-lasting Graves disease. Study-wide results and limits: TCR diversity in persistent Graves' patients was below that of newly diagnosed ones. Favored usage of TRBV28, TRBJ1-2 and TRBJ2-5 was recorded in persistent disease.

Time point given: persistent/refractory GD, antithyroid drugs over 5 years with positive TRAb. The TCR library was made from RNA extracted from PBMCs. Patients hailed from an endocrinology department in Xi'an, China. Investigators prepared the TCR beta libraries by applying iRepertoire HTBI primers and Arm-PCR of CDR3 regions. TCRdb itself ran the multiplex PCR reads through MiXCR, one entry per CDR3 protein. This sample has about 340,000 distinct CDR3 sequences, with about 20% found just once. A remark on this clonotype: Its specificity is not known.

The CDR3 runs 15 residues. The J segment lost 7 bases and the V segment lost 5 bases, leaving 14 bases of the junction unmatched. This receptor was obtained from a female donor with Graves disease. The rearrangement joins TRBV12-3 or TRBV12-4 to TRBJ2-7, with TRBD1 matching over 7 bases. The sample consisted of peripheral blood mononuclear cells (PBMCs), taken when the disease was refractory, from a patient treated with antithyroid drugs. The CDR3 here is CASSQAGTPRGEQYF. The CDR3 DNA sequence: TGTGCCAGCAGTCAGGCCGGGACACCCAGGGGGGAGCAGTACTTC.